A single count supports the clone carrying this TCR beta chain. Its matching antigen is unknown. A read error may explain this, as a much larger clone is one base away. CDR3 size: 16 residues. The V gene's germline CDR1 is SGHVS and CDR2 FNYEAQ. TCRdb ran MiXCR on the reads and lists one entry per CDR3 protein. The sample includes around 750,000 distinct CDR3 sequences, around a third of them seen just once. The source of the sample is a study of T cell repertoires in cytomegalovirus infection. The source was cultured CD8+ T cells from PBMCs, collected from culture after CMV antigen stimulation. This TCR was recovered from a human donor in good health (CMV status not recorded). Some clones in this sample may be carry-over from other donors' samples. The chain joins TRBV7-6 to TRBJ2-1, with a tentative D call TRBD2 (6 bases). CDR3 protein: CDSSTRAGPTYNEQFF. The CDR3 DNA reads as TGTGACAGCAGCACCCGAGCGGGCCCAACCTACAATGAGCAGTTCTTC. The full variable domain, with the rest looked up from reference TRBV7-6 and TRBJ2-1, is GAGVSQSPRYKVTKRGQDVALRCDPISGHVSLYWYRQALGQGPEFLTYFNYEAQQDKSGLPNDRFSAERPEGSISTLTIQRTEQRDSAMYRCDSSTRAGPTYNEQFFGPGTRLTVL.